This T cell receptor beta chain is from a study of CD8 T cells in ankylosing spondylitis. General study results and limits: In reactive arthritis synovial fluid and blood, some motif variants had been reported before. A CD8+ phenotype characterized the disease-linked clones, which were relatively rare in peripheral blood.

TCRdb processed the 5' RACE reads anew with MiXCR; each CDR3 protein has one entry. The sample carries about 160,000 distinct CDR3 sequences, 9.8% recorded once. This clonotype was counted at least ten times. The antigen remains undetermined. The CDR3 totals 18 residues. CDR1 is SGHAT and CDR2 is FQDESV in the germline V gene (reference sequence). The germline V and J ends were trimmed by 3 bases and 5 bases, with 22 bases remaining between them. The sequenced material came from blood, either unsorted or a sorted T cell fraction (not recorded which). The V and J genes are TRBV11-1 and TRBJ2-2; D perhaps matches TRBD2 (6 bases). The receptor comes from a female donor with ankylosing spondylitis or in good health (not recorded which). CDR3 sequence: CASSFAPWAGRDTGELFF. The CDR3 bases are TGTGCCAGCAGCTTTGCCCCCTGGGCGGGACGAGATACCGGGGAGCTGTTTTTT.